What follows are 8 T cell receptor beta chains derived from one specimen sequenced in a study of CD8 T cells in ankylosing spondylitis. Study-level results: Several highly homologous variants made up a TCR beta motif, and this motif appeared characteristic of ankylosing spondylitis blood.

TCRdb itself ran the 5' RACE reads through MiXCR, one entry per CDR3 protein. The sample records 200,000 to 250,000 distinct CDR3 sequences, 18% being singletons. Their cognate antigens are unknown. Sequencing input: blood, either unsorted or a sorted T cell fraction (not recorded which). These receptors all stem from a male donor with ankylosing spondylitis.

This clonotype has just a few counts. The chain combines TRBV11-2 with TRBJ2-1; 7 nucleotides match TRBD2. In germline, CDR1 is SGHAT, CDR2 FQNNGV. The CDR3 has 17 residues. V shed 0 bases and J 3 bases; nucleotides not matched to a gene: 8. This CDR3 reads CASSLDTLATFYNEQFF. The DNA for the CDR3 is TGTGCCAGCAGCTTAGACACACTAGCGACCTTCTACAATGAGCAGTTCTTC.

This clonotype has a handful of counts. This chain connects TRBV20-1 to TRBJ2-5; D might be TRBD1 (6 bases). With 6 bases removed from V and 13 bases from J, the gap between germline ends came to 21 bases. This CDR3 comprises 12 residues. The germline gives CDR1 DFQATT, CDR2 SNEGSKA (reference sequence). CDR3 protein: CSARTEERSRYF. The DNA for the CDR3 is TGCAGTGCCAGGACAGAAGAACGCTCCCGGTACTTC.

The rearrangement uses TRBV4-2 and TRBJ2-3, with D possibly TRBD2 on 5 matching bases. The germline V and J ends were trimmed by 6 bases and 0 bases, with 19 bases remaining between them. This CDR3 region has 17 residues. Germline CDR1 LGHNA, CDR2 YNFKEQ. CDR3 nucleotide sequence: TGTGCCAGCAGTCCAAGAGCTCTAGCTCATAGCACAGATACGCAGTATTTT. This encodes CASSPRALAHSTDTQYF.

This clonotype has more than one count but fewer than ten. This chain links TRBV11-2 with TRBJ1-2; D remains unclear. V lost 1 base, J lost 4 bases, and 7 bases lay in between. This CDR3 is built from 13 residues. CDR1 is SGHAT, CDR2 FQNNGV, per germline. The CDR3 spells CASSLARAYGYTF. The CDR3 nucleotides read TGTGCCAGCAGCTTAGCCCGGGCCTATGGCTACACCTTC.

V is TRBV23-1 and J is TRBJ1-5; TRBD1 is a possible D gene (6 bases). TRBV23-1 is identified as an open reading frame with a role that is uncertain. The CDR3 extends over 17 amino acids. V was cut by 0 bases and J by 0 bases, with 12 bases left in between. Here the CDR3 reads CASSQSTGYDSNQPQHF. Here the CDR3 DNA reads TGCGCCAGCAGTCAATCGACAGGCTACGATAGCAATCAGCCCCAGCATTTT.

The chain joins TRBV5-1 to TRBJ2-2; D gene ambiguous. Deletions cut 4 bases from V and 6 bases from J, with 13 bases between. This CDR3 is built from 14 residues. CDR1 is SGHRS and CDR2 is YFSETQ in the germline V gene. The chain's CDR3 is CASSDVSGAGELFF. The CDR3 region has the DNA TGCGCCAGCAGCGACGTTTCTGGAGCCGGGGAGCTGTTTTTT. The full variable domain, completed using reference TRBV5-1 and TRBJ2-2, is KAGVTQTPRYLIKTRGQQVTLSCSPISGHRSVSWYQQTPGQGLQFLFEYFSETQRNKGNFPGRFSGRQFSNSRSEMNVSTLELGDSALYLCASSDVSGAGELFFGEGSRLTVL.

The chain is built from TRBV7-8 and TRBJ2-3, with D hard to call. Germline lookup yields CDR1 SGHVS and CDR2 FQNEAQ. The CDR3 runs 16 residues. Trimming shortened V by 1 base and J by 1 base, and 12 bases separated the two germline ends. This chain's CDR3 is CASSLGGPSGTDTQYF. The DNA for the CDR3 is TGTGCCAGCAGCTTAGGGGGTCCGTCGGGCACAGATACGCAGTATTTT.

This clonotype has more than one count but fewer than ten. The rearrangement joins TRBV4-3 to TRBJ1-5, with 12 positions matching TRBD1. Germline CDR1 reads LGHNA; CDR2 reads YSLEER. Trimming cost V 1 base and J 3 bases; bases outside gene matches: 7. There are 18 residues in the CDR3. CDR3 protein: CASSQVWGTGGLNQPQHF. The CDR3 DNA is TGCGCCAGCAGCCAAGTATGGGGGACAGGGGGCCTCAATCAGCCCCAGCATTTT.